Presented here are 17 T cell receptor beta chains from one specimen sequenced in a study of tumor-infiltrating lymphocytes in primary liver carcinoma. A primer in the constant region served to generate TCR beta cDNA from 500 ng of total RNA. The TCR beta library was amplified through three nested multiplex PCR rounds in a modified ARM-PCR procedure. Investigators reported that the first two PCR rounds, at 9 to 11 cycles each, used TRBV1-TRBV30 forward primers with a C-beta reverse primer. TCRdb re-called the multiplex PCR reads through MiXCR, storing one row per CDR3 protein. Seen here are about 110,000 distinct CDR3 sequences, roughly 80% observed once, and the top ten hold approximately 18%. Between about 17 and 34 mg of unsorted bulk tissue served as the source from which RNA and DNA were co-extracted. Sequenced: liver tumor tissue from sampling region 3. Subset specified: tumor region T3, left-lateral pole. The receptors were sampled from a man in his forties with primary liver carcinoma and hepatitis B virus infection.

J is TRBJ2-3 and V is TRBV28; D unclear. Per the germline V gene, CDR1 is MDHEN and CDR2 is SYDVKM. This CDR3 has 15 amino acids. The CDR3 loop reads CTNSRLPQSTDTQYF. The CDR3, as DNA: TGTACCAACAGTCGCCTCCCGCAAAGCACAGATACGCAGTATTTT.

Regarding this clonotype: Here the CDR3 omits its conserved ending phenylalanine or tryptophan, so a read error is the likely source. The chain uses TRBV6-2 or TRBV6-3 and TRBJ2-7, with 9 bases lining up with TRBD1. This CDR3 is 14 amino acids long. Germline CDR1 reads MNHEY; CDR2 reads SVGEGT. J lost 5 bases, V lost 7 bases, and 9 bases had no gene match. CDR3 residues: CASNLRDRAHEQYI. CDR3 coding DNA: TGTGCCAGCAACCTCCGGGACAGGGCCCACGAGCAGTACATA.

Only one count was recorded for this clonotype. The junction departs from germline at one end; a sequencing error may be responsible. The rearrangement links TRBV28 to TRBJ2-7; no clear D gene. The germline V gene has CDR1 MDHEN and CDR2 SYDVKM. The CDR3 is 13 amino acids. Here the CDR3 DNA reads TGTGCCCGCAGTTTGATACAGACTGGCGAGCAGTACTTC. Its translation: CARSLIQTGEQYF.

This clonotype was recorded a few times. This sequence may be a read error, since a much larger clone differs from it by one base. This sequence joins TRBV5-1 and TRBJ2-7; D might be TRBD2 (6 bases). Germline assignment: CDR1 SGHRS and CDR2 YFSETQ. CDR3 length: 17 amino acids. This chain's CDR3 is CASSTTRSGTPTYKQYF. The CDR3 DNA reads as TGCGCCAGCAGCACAACGAGATCCGGGACTCCTACCTACAAGCAGTACTTC.

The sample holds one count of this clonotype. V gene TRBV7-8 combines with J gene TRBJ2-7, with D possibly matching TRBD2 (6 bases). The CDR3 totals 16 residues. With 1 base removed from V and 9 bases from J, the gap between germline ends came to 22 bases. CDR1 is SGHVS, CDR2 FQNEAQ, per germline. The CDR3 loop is CASSLGGGTWTQGQYF. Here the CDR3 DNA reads TGTGCCAGCAGCTTAGGTGGGGGGACGTGGACCCAGGGGCAGTACTTC.

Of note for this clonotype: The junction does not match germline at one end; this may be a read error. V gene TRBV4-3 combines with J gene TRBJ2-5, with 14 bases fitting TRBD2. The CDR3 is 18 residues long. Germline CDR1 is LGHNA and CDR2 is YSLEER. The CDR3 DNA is TGTGCCAGCAGCCTATTGACTAGCGGGAGGGCCGGCTCTGAGACCCAGTACTTT. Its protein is CASSLLTSGRAGSETQYF.

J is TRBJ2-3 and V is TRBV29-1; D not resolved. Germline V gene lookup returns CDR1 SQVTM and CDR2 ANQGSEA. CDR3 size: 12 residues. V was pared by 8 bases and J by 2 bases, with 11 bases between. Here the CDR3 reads CSTQWLTDTQYF. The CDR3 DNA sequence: TGCAGCACCCAGTGGCTCACAGATACGCAGTATTTT.

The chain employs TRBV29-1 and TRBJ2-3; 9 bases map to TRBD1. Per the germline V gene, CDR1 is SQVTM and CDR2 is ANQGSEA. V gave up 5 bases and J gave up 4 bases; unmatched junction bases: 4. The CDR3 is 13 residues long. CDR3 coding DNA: TGCAGCGTTTGGACAGGGGCGTCAGATACGCAGTATTTT. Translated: CSVWTGASDTQYF.

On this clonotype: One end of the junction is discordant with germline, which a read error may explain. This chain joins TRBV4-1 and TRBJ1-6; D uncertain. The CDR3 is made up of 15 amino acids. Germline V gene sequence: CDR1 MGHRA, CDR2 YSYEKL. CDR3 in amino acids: CASSQLNGSNSPLHF. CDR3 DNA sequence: TGCGCAAGCAGCCAACTTAACGGCTCGAATTCACCCCTCCACTTT.

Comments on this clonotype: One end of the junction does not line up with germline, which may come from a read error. The CDR3 sequence is CAGSLQGEQPQHF. Written as DNA, the CDR3 is TGTGCCGGCAGTTTACAGGGTGAACAGCCCCAGCATTTT. The chain uses TRBV6-5 and TRBJ1-5; a possible D gene is TRBD1 (6 bases). Germline CDR1 is MNHEY and CDR2 is SVGAGI. The CDR3 contains 13 residues.

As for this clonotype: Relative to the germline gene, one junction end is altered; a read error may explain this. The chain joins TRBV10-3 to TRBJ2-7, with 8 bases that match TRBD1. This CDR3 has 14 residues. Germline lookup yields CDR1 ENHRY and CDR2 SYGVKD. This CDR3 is CVISRTGLPYVQYF. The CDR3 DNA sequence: TGTGTCATCAGTCGGACAGGGCTACCCTACGTGCAGTACTTC.

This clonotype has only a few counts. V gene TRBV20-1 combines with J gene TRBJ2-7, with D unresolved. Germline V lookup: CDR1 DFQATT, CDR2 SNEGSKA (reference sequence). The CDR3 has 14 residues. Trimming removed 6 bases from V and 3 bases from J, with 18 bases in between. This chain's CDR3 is CSAVHHGDGYEQYF. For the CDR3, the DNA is TGCAGTGCCGTCCACCATGGGGATGGCTACGAGCAGTACTTC.

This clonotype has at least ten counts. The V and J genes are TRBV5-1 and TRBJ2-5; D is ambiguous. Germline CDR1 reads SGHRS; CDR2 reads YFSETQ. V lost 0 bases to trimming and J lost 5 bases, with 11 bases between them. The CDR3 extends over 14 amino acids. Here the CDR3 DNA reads TGCGCCAGCAGCTTGGAAGCTGGTCGGGAGACCCAGTACTTC. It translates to CASSLEAGRETQYF.

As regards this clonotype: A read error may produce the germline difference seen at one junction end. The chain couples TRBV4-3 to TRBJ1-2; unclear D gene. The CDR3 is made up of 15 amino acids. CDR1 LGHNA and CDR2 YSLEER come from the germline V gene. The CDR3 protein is CAGSQSPGGSYGYTF. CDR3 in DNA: TGCGCCGGCAGCCAGAGTCCCGGTGGATCCTATGGTTACACCTTC.

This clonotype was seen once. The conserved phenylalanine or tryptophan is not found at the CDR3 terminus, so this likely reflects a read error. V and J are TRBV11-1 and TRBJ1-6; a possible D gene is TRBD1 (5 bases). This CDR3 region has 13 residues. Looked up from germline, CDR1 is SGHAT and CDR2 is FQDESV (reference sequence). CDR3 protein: CASSRTLVSSLHY. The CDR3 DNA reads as TGTGCCAGCAGCCGGACATTGGTTTCATCCCTCCACTAT.

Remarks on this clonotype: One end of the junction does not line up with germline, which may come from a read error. The CDR3 protein is CAIRGQALNTEAFF. The DNA of the CDR3 is TGTGCCATCAGGGGACAGGCTCTGAACACTGAGGCTTTCTTT. The chain links TRBV10-3 to TRBJ1-1, with 8 bases fitting TRBD1. The germline V gene encodes CDR1 ENHRY and CDR2 SYGVKD. The CDR3 totals 14 residues.

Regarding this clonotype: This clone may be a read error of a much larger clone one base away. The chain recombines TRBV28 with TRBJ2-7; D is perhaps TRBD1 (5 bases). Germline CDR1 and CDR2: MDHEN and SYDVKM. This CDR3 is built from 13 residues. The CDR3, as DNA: TGTGTCAGCGTCCAGGGAATCCCCTACGAGCAGTACTTC. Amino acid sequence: CVSVQGIPYEQYF.